This TCR beta chain was found in a study of blood T cells in healthy people across ages. A second 7 to 11 cycle PCR used barcoded and J-beta primers. Using its own MiXCR run on the 5' RACE reads, TCRdb lists one record per CDR3 protein. The sample holds roughly 1.6 million distinct CDR3 sequences, roughly 30% seen once. CDR1 and CDR2 (germline): SGHRS, YFSETQ. The CDR3 loop spans 15 amino acids. V was clipped by 4 bases and J by 2 bases, with 15 bases between them. The sequencing sample was made of blood. This receptor was taken from a young woman in good health. This chain joins TRBV5-1 and TRBJ2-5, with D possibly matching TRBD1 (5 bases). The CDR3 is CASSRLLTEQETQYF. The CDR3 DNA reads as TGCGCCAGCAGCCGACTCCTGACAGAACAAGAGACCCAGTACTTC.